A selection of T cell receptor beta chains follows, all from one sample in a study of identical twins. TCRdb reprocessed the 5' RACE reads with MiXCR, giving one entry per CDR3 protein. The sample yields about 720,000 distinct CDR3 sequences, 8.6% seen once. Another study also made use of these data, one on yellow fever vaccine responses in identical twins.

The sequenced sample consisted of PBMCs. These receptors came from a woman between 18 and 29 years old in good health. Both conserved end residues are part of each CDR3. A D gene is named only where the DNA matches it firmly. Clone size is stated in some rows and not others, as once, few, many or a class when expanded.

TGTGCCAGCACTTTGGAGGGTCGGGCTGGGGAGACCCAGTACTTC CASTLEGRAGETQYF TRBJ2-5 . . TRBV12-3/TRBV12-4
TGTGCCAGCAGAGGAGGGCTAGACGTAAGCAATCAGCCCCAGCATTTT CASRGGLDVSNQPQHF TRBJ1-5 . many TRBV12-3/TRBV12-4
TGTGCCAGCAGCTTGGTCTCGGGACAGGGTATAGGTGGCTACACCTTC CASSLVSGQGIGGYTF TRBJ1-2 TRBD1 many TRBV7-8
TGTGCCACCAGCAGAGAACAGGACAGGGTGACTGAAGCTTTCTTT CATSREQDRVTEAFF TRBJ1-1 TRBD1 few TRBV15
TGTGCCAGCAGTCAGACGGTAGATACGCAGTATTTT CASSQTVDTQYF TRBJ2-3 . . TRBV6-2/TRBV6-3
TGTGCCAGCAGGCCGGGACTGACGCCCTACGAGCAGTACTTC CASRPGLTPYEQYF TRBJ2-7 . . TRBV6-1
TGTGCCAGCAGCTTGCTGTCAGGGTCCTACGAGCAGTACTTC CASSLLSGSYEQYF TRBJ2-7 . . TRBV5-6
TGTGCCAGCAGAAACCGGGAGACAGATACGCAGTATTTT CASRNRETDTQYF TRBJ2-3 . . TRBV11-3
TGTGCCATCAGTGAGTCGGGGGGATACAATGAGCAGTTCTTC CAISESGGYNEQFF TRBJ2-1 . few TRBV10-3
TGTGCCAGCAGCATCCAGACTCTAGCGGGAGGGAACGAGCAGTACTTC CASSIQTLAGGNEQYF TRBJ2-7 TRBD2 few TRBV7-2
TGCGCCAGCGGGACCGCAGATACGCAGTATTTT CASGTADTQYF TRBJ2-3 . . TRBV5-1
TGTGCCAGCAGTTACTCTAGCGGCGGGGGTACGCAGTATTTT CASSYSSGGGTQYF TRBJ2-3 TRBD2 few TRBV6-2/TRBV6-3
TGTGCCAGTAGACTAGCGGGAGGGGTCGGCGAGCAGTACTTC CASRLAGGVGEQYF TRBJ2-7 TRBD2 many TRBV28
TGTGCCAGCAGCTTGAAGGGAACAGGGAAAGGTCATGAGCAGTTCTTC CASSLKGTGKGHEQFF TRBJ2-1 . . TRBV7-9
TGCGCCAGCAGCTTGGCCAGGGGGAATTCACCCCTCCACTTT CASSLARGNSPLHF TRBJ1-6 TRBD1 . TRBV5-1
TGTGCCAGCAGTTCTGATCTAGCGGGAGGGCCTTCCGCAGATACGCAGTATTTT CASSSDLAGGPSADTQYF TRBJ2-3 TRBD2 many TRBV27
TGTGCCAGCAGCGGGGGAGCTCTGAATGAGCAGTTCTTC CASSGGALNEQFF TRBJ2-1 . . TRBV7-9
TGCGCCAGCAGCTTTAGTCAGTCCTATAATTCACCCCTCCACTTT CASSFSQSYNSPLHF TRBJ1-6 . . TRBV5-1
TGTGCCAGCACCCTATCGGGGGGTGAAAAGACCCAGTACTTC CASTLSGGEKTQYF TRBJ2-5 TRBD2 many TRBV12-3/TRBV12-4
TGTGCCAGCAGCGTTACCTCGGGGGGAGAGACCCAGTACTTC CASSVTSGGETQYF TRBJ2-5 TRBD2 . TRBV9
TGTGCCAGCAGCCAAGTTGCCGGGAACACTGAAGCTTTCTTT CASSQVAGNTEAFF TRBJ1-1 . few TRBV3-1
TGTGCCAGCATCGCGATTGGCGGGGGGTCCTCCTACGAGCAGTACTTC CASIAIGGGSSYEQYF TRBJ2-7 TRBD2 . TRBV5-6
TGTGCCAGCAGTTTGGTGTCGGGTAATTCACCCCTCCACTTT CASSLVSGNSPLHF TRBJ1-6 . few TRBV12-3/TRBV12-4
TGTGCCAGCAGCCAAGCGACCCCCTTAGCTAATGAGCAGTTCTTC CASSQATPLANEQFF TRBJ2-1 . . TRBV4-2